A single TCR beta chain is shown here with its context. These data are taken from a study of T cell changes during pregnancy in multiple sclerosis. This CDR3 is built from 19 residues. Profiled with immunoSEQ multiplex PCR; TCRdb holds only in-frame clones, not every one. The sample holds about 39,000 clones, about 94% seen once. This material consisted of CD4+ T cells from peripheral blood mononuclear cells, taken after pregnancy. This TCR came from a female donor with multiple sclerosis, enrolled in a pregnancy study. The chain employs TRBV12-1 and TRBJ2-1; TRBD2 reflects the table's D call only, with no check against the DNA. TRBV12-1 is noted as a pseudogene. CDR3 DNA: TGTGCCAGCAGCTTTAGGCCTAGCGGGGCCCCCGAGGTGGGCAATGAGCAGTTCTTC. Protein: CASSFRPSGAPEVGNEQFF.